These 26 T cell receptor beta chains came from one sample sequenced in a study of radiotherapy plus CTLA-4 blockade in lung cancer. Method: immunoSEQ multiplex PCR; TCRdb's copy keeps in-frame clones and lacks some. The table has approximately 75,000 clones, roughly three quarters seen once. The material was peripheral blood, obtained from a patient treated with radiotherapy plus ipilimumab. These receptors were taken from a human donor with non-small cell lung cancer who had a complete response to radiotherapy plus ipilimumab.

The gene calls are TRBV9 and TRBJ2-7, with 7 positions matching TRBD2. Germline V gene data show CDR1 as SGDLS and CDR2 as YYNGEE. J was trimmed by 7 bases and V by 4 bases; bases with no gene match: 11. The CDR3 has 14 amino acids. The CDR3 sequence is CASSSRVSGGEQYF. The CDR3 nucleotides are TGTGCCAGCAGCTCCCGGGTCTCCGGGGGGGAGCAGTACTTC.

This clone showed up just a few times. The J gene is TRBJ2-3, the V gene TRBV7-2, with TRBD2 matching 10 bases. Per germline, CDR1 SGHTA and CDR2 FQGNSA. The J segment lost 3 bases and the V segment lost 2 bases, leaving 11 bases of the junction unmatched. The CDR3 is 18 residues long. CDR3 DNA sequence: TGTGCCAGCAGCTTAAGACCCCGAGCGGGGGGGGATACAGATACGCAGTATTTT. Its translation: CASSLRPRAGGDTDTQYF.

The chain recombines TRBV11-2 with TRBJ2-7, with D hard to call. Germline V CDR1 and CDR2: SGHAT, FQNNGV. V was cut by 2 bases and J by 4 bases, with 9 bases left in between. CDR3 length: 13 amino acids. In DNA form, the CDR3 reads TGTGCCAGCAGCTTAAATCCCAGGTACGAGCAGTACGTC. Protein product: CASSLNPRYEQYV.

CDR3 in DNA: TGTGCCAGCAGCTTAGCGCTGGCTAATGAGCAGTTCTTC. This translates into CASSLALANEQFF. The chain uses TRBV7-9 and TRBJ2-1; D remains unclear. V was cut by 0 bases and J by 7 bases, with 7 bases left in between. The germline CDR1 and CDR2 sequences are SEHNR and FQNEAQ (reference sequence). The CDR3 extends over 13 amino acids.

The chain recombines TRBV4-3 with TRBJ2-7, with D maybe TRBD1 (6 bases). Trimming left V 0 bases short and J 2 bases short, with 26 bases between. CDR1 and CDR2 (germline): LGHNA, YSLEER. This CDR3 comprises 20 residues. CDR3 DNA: TGCGCCAGCAGCCAAGAGGGAGACTTACCCGGCGACAGGCCAACCTACGAGCAGTACGTC. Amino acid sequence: CASSQEGDLPGDRPTYEQYV.

CDR3 residues: CASSLDNPHAAEQFF. The CDR3 nucleotides read TGCGCCAGCAGCTTGGATAACCCTCACGCGGCTGAGCAGTTCTTC. The rearrangement links TRBV5-1 to TRBJ2-1; D is unresolved. CDR1 and CDR2 (germline): SGHRS, YFSETQ. The germline V and J ends were trimmed by 0 bases and 9 bases, with 16 bases remaining between them. The CDR3 spans 15 residues.

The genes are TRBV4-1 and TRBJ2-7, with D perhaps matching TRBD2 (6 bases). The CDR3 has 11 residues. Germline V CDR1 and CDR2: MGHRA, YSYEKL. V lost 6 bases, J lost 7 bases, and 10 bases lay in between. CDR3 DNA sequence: TGCGCCAGCAGGGGGGGTCGGGAGCAGTACTTC. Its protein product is CASRGGREQYF.

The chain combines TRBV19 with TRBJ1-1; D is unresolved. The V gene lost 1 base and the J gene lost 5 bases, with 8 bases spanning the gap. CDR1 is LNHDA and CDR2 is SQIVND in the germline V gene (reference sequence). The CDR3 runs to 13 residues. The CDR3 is CASSIGQNTEAFF. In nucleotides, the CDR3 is TGTGCCAGTAGTATAGGGCAGAATACTGAAGCTTTCTTT.

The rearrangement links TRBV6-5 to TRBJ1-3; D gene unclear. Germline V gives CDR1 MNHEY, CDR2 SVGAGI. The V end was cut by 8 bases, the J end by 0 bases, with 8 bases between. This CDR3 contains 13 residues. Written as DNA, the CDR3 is TGTGCCAGCTCGAAGAGCTCTGGAAACACCATATATTTT. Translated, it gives CASSKSSGNTIYF.

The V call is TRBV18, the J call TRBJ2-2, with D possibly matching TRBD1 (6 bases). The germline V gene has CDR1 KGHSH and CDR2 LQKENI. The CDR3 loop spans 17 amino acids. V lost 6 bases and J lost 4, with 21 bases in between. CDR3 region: CASSPMDQGSFTGELFF. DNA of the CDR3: TGTGCCAGCTCCCCTATGGACCAGGGGTCCTTCACCGGGGAGCTGTTTTTT.

The CDR3 loop reads CASSGGRSSGTQETQYF. As DNA, the CDR3 is TGTGCCAGCAGCGGGGGAAGGTCTAGCGGGACCCAAGAGACCCAGTACTTC. The chain uses TRBV9 and TRBJ2-5, with 9 bases aligning to TRBD2. V lost 3 bases to trimming and J lost 1 base; unmatched junction nucleotides: 10. Per the germline V gene, CDR1 is SGDLS and CDR2 is YYNGEE. This CDR3 is built from 17 residues. The complete variable domain, with remaining parts taken from reference TRBV9 and TRBJ2-5, reads DSGVTQTPKHLITATGQRVTLRCSPRSGDLSVYWYQQSLDQGLQFLIQYYNGEERAKGNILERFSAQQFPDLHSELNLSSLELGDSALYFCASSGGRSSGTQETQYFGPGTRLLVL.

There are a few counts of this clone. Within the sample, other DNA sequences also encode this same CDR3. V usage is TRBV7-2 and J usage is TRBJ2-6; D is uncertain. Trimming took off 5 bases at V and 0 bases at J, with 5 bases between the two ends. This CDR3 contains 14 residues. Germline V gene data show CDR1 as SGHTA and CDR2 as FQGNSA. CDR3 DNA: TGTGCCAGCAGCCGTGGCTCTGGGGCCAACGTCCTGACTTTC. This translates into CASSRGSGANVLTF.

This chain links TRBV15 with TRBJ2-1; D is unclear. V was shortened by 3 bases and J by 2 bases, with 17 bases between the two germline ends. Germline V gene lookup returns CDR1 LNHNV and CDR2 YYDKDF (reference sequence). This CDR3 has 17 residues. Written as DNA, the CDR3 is TGTGCCACCAGCAGCTACTTCAACAAGAAAACCTACAATGAGCAGTTCTTC. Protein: CATSSYFNKKTYNEQFF. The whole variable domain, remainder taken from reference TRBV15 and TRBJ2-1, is DAMVIQNPRYQVTQFGKPVTLSCSQTLNHNVMYWYQQKSSQAPKLLFHYYDKDFNNEADTPDNFQSRRPNTSFCFLDIRSPGLGDTAMYLCATSSYFNKKTYNEQFFGPGTRLTVL.

CDR3 bases: TGTGCCAGCAGTCCCCTCGCCAGCTCCTATGGCTACACCTTC. This encodes CASSPLASSYGYTF. This rearrangement joins TRBV6-4 to TRBJ1-2; D gene unclear. Trimming removed 5 bases at V and 4 bases at J, with 14 bases between. The CDR3 totals 14 residues. Germline V gene lookup returns CDR1 MRHNA and CDR2 SNTAGT.

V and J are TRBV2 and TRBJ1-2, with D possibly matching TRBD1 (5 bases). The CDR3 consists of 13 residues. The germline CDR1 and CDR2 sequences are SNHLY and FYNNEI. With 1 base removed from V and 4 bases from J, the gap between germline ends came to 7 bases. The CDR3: CASSEETAYGYTF. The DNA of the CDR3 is TGTGCCAGCAGTGAAGAGACAGCCTATGGCTACACCTTC.

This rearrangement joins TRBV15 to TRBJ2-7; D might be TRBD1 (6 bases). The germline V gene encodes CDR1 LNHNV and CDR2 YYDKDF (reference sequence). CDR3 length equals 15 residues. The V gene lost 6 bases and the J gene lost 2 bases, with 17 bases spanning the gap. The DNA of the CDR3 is TGTGCCACCAGTGGCCGGGACACGGAAACCTACGAGCAGTACTTC. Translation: CATSGRDTETYEQYF.

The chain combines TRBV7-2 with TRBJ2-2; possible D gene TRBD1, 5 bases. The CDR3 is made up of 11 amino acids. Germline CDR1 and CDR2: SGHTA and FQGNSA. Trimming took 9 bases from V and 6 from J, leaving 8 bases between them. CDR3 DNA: TGTGCCAGTACAGGAGCCGGGGAGCTGTTTTTT. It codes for CASTGAGELFF.

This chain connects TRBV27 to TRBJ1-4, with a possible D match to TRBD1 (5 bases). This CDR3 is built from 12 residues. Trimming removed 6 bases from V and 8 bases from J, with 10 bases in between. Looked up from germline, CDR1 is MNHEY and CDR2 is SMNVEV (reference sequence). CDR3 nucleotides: TGTGCCAGCAGGGCCGGGGCGGAAAAACTGTTTTTT. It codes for CASRAGAEKLFF.

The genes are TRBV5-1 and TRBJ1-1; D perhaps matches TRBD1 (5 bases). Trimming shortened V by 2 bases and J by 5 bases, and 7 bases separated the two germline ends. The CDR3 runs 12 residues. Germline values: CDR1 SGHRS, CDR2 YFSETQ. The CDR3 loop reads CASSFPGTEAFF. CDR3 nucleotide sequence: TGCGCCAGCAGCTTCCCAGGGACTGAAGCTTTCTTT.

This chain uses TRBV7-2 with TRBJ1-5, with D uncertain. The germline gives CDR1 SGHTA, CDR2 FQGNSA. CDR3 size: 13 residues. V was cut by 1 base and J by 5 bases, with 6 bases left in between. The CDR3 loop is CASSLERDQPQHF. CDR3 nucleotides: TGTGCCAGCAGCTTAGAGCGGGATCAGCCCCAGCATTTT.

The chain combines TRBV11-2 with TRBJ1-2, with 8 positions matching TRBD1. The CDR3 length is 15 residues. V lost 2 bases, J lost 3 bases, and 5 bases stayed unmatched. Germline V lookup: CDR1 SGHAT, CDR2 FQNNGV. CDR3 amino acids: CASSLTSGGDYGYTF. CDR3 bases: TGTGCCAGCAGCTTAACTTCAGGGGGCGACTATGGCTACACCTTC.

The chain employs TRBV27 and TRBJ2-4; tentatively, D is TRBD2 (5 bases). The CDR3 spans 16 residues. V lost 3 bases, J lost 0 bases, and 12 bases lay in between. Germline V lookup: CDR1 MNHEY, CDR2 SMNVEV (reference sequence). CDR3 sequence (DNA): TGTGCCAGCAGTTTTAGCGTGTCCCTAGCCAAAAACATTCAGTACTTC. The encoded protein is CASSFSVSLAKNIQYF.

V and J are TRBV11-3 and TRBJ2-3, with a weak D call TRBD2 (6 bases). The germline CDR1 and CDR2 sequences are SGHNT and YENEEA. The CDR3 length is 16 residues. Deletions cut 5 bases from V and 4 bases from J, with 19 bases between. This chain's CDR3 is CASSPGGGSRPDTQYF. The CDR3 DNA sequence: TGTGCCAGCAGCCCCGGTGGGGGGTCCCGTCCAGATACGCAGTATTTT.

CDR3 nucleotides: TGTGCCAGCAGTTCGACCACCGGGACTCATCTGAATGAGCAGTTCTTC. This codes for CASSSTTGTHLNEQFF. V usage is TRBV27 and J usage is TRBJ2-1, with a possible D match to TRBD2 (6 bases). Trimming cost V 4 bases and J 7 bases, with 20 bases left between them. Germline CDR1 reads MNHEY; CDR2 reads SMNVEV (reference sequence). The CDR3 extends over 16 amino acids.

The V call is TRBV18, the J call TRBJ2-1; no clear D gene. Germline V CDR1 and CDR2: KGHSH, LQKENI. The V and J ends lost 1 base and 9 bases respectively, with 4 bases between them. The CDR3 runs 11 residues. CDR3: CASSPQGEQFF. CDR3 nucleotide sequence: TGTGCCAGCTCACCACAGGGTGAGCAGTTCTTC.

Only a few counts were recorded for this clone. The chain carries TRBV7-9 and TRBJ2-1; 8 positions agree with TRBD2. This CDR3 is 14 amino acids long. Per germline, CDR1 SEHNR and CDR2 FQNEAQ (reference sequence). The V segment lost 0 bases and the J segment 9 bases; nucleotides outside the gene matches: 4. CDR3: CASSLASGGGEQFF. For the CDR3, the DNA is TGTGCCAGCAGCTTAGCGTCGGGGGGGGGTGAGCAGTTCTTC.